This T cell receptor beta chain was recorded in a study of blood T cell repertoires in COVID-19. Across the study: Sites across the United States, Italy and Spain contributed samples from acute and convalescent COVID-19. Sources were T cells, B-cell-depleted T cells, or PBMCs; the material itself was cDNA or gDNA.

The CDR3 is 15 amino acids. While infection was still active, Seattle patients were enrolled and then followed longitudinally. Authors' data handling: Reference gene primer amplification gave estimated nucleated cell counts. Profiling relied on immunoSEQ multiplex PCR, and the TCRdb table lists in-frame clones only, not all of them. That table furnishes V, J and clone size, whereas the DNA furnished D and trimming. Among 150,000 to 200,000 clones listed, 81% were seen once. This TCR was recovered from a woman older than 75 with COVID-19, enrolled during active disease. The sequenced sample was peripheral blood. The genes are TRBV21-1 and TRBJ2-7; the table's D call, TRBD2, was not checked against the DNA. TRBV21-1 is a pseudogene locus. The chain's CDR3 is CASSQRFWGDYEQYF. As DNA, the CDR3 is TGTGCCAGCTCCCAGAGGTTTTGGGGAGACTACGAGCAGTACTTC.